This T cell receptor (beta chain) was identified in a study of vaccination effects on CD4 cells after COVID-19. The length of the CDR3 is 13 residues. V was pared by 6 bases and J by 4 bases, with 10 bases between. Profiling relied on immunoSEQ multiplex PCR, and the TCRdb table lists in-frame clones only, not all of them. In the table there are 25,000 or so clones, around 70% of which are singletons. This clone was observed a few times. Its target is not known. Within the ViraFEST assay, antigen-specific CD4+ T cells underwent expansion with viral peptide pools prior to sequencing. Following 10 days of culture, CD4+ T cells were isolated. All study participants received two doses of BNT162b2 or mRNA-1273 vaccine. In the vaccine recipients, nucleocapsid antibodies were negative and there was no prior SARS-CoV-2 infection.

This clonotype was sampled from a human donor who received a COVID-19 vaccine. This sequence joins TRBV12-3 or TRBV12-4 and TRBJ1-5; the D gene is possibly TRBD1 (6 bases). The sequencing used CD4+ T cells from PBMCs cultured with SARS-CoV-2 spike peptides, collected after COVID-19 vaccination. CDR3 bases: TGTGCCAGCAGAACTACAGGGAATCAGCCCCAGCATTTT. Translating it yields CASRTTGNQPQHF.